These 18 T cell receptor beta chains were all obtained from the same sample, sequenced in a study of blood T cell repertoires in COVID-19. Clones were sequenced by immunoSEQ multiplex PCR, and TCRdb holds only the in-frame ones, with some missing. The data show 50,000 to 70,000 clones, around 80% seen once. The source material was peripheral blood. Receptors were obtained from a man in his 60s with acute or convalescent COVID-19.

The rearrangement uses TRBV5-4 and TRBJ1-5, with 8 bases aligning to TRBD1. This CDR3 contains 18 residues. In germline, CDR1 is SGHNT, CDR2 YYREEE (reference sequence). After removal of 0 bases from V and 1 base from J, the junction contained 9 bases not matched to a gene. CDR3 DNA sequence: TGTGCCAGCAGCTTGGTCGGAGCAGGGGGCAGGAGCAATCAGCCCCAGCATTTT. This translates into CASSLVGAGGRSNQPQHF.

The chain carries TRBV28 and TRBJ2-7; D is undetermined. The CDR3 extends over 13 amino acids. Germline-derived CDR1 and CDR2 are MDHEN and SYDVKM. The V and J ends lost 5 bases and 1 base respectively, with 9 bases between them. The CDR3 spells CASSPSLSYEQYF. The CDR3 DNA sequence: TGTGCCAGCAGTCCGAGCCTTTCCTACGAGCAGTACTTC.

The chain is built from TRBV5-1 and TRBJ1-2; weak D call: TRBD1 (6 bases). The CDR3 consists of 16 residues. V was shortened by 0 bases and J by 4 bases, with 16 bases between the two germline ends. Germline V gene lookup returns CDR1 SGHRS and CDR2 YFSETQ. CDR3 in DNA: TGCGCCAGCAGCTTGGGGGGGCTGACAGGCCCCTATGGCTACACCTTC. Protein product: CASSLGGLTGPYGYTF.

V and J are TRBV4-3 and TRBJ2-2, with 13 bases matching TRBD2. This CDR3 has 17 amino acids. Germline V CDR1 and CDR2: LGHNA, YSLEER. V shed 0 bases and J 7 bases; nucleotides not matched to a gene: 5. Written as DNA, the CDR3 is TGCGCCAGCAGCCAAGACTCCGGGACTAGCGGGAACGGGGAGCTGTTTTTT. Amino acid sequence: CASSQDSGTSGNGELFF.

The rearrangement uses TRBV10-3 and TRBJ1-3; TRBD1 matches 10 bases. This CDR3 spans 18 amino acids. Germline CDR1 ENHRY, CDR2 SYGVKD. The CDR3 nucleotides are TGTGCTACTATGGGGGCGACAGGGGGCTATGGTGCTGGAAACACCATATATTTT. Translation: CATMGATGGYGAGNTIYF.

The chain joins TRBV5-6 to TRBJ2-3; TRBD2 might be the D (5 bases). The CDR3 is made up of 12 amino acids. V was shortened by 7 bases and J by 4 bases, with 10 bases between the two germline ends. Germline lookup yields CDR1 SGHDT and CDR2 YYEEEE. CDR3 amino acids: CASAARADTQYF. For the CDR3, the DNA is TGTGCCAGCGCTGCGAGGGCAGATACGCAGTATTTT. Looking up the rest from reference TRBV5-6 and TRBJ2-3 gives the full variable domain: DAGVTQSPTHLIKTRGQQVTLRCSPKSGHDTVSWYQQALGQGPQFIFQYYEEEERQRGNFPDRFSGHQFPNYSSELNVNALLLGDSALYLCASAARADTQYFGPGTRLTVL.

This chain uses TRBV6-5 with TRBJ1-1; a weak D match, TRBD1 (5 bases). The germline V gene has CDR1 MNHEY and CDR2 SVGAGI. The V end was cut by 5 bases, the J end by 10 bases, with 17 bases between. The CDR3 is 13 amino acids. The CDR3 DNA reads as TGTGCCAGCAGTCTTGGACAAAAAACCGCAGCTTTCTTT. This translates into CASSLGQKTAAFF.

The chain links TRBV28 to TRBJ1-6; no reliable D call. From germline, CDR1 is MDHEN and CDR2 SYDVKM. With 2 bases removed from V and 11 bases from J, the gap between germline ends came to 7 bases. The CDR3 is made up of 12 amino acids. The CDR3 bases are TGTGCCAGCAGTTTAGCGGTGACACCCCTCCACTTT. Its protein is CASSLAVTPLHF.

The chain employs TRBV4-1 and TRBJ2-1, with D uncertain. Trimming pared 3 bases from V and 4 bases from J, leaving 4 bases between. The CDR3 consists of 12 residues. CDR1 is MGHRA, CDR2 YSYEKL, per germline. This CDR3 reads CASSHIYNEQFF. The CDR3 DNA reads as TGCGCCAGCAGCCATATATACAATGAGCAGTTCTTC.

The V and J genes are TRBV3-1 (or the pseudogene TRBV3-2) and TRBJ2-2; D is undetermined. CDR3 length: 12 amino acids. The ends were cut back, 4 bases at V and 6 bases at J, with 6 bases in the middle. Germline CDR1 LGHDT, CDR2 YNNKEL (reference sequence). The CDR3 DNA reads TGTGCCAGCAGCCTTCCGGCCGGGGAGCTGTTTTTT. Translation gives CASSLPAGELFF.

The chain has TRBV5-4 and TRBJ2-7; maybe TRBD1 (8 bases). This CDR3 spans 15 amino acids. In germline, CDR1 is SGHNT, CDR2 YYREEE (reference sequence). Trimming removed 4 bases at V and 6 bases at J, with 20 bases between. CDR3 sequence reads: CASSPSGNRGGEQYF. The CDR3 bases are TGTGCCAGCAGCCCCTCCGGGAACAGGGGGGGCGAGCAGTACTTC.

This clone has a single count. The CDR3 sequence is CASSVGHSGKGGNEQFF. The CDR3 DNA sequence: TGTGCCAGCAGCGTAGGTCATAGCGGGAAAGGGGGCAATGAGCAGTTCTTC. The chain joins TRBV9 to TRBJ2-1, with 8 bases lining up with TRBD2. The CDR3 loop spans 17 amino acids. The trim removed 0 bases at V and 6 bases at J, leaving 11 bases unmatched. Germline V gives CDR1 SGDLS, CDR2 YYNGEE.

This clone came up a few times. The chain has TRBV5-5 and TRBJ1-5, with D unclear. Germline V lookup: CDR1 SGHKS, CDR2 YYEKEE (reference sequence). V was trimmed by 0 bases and J by 1 base, leaving 8 bases between them. The CDR3 loop spans 15 amino acids. The CDR3 spells CASSLEPGSNQPQHF. Written as DNA, the CDR3 is TGTGCCAGCAGCTTGGAACCGGGAAGCAATCAGCCCCAGCATTTT. The complete variable domain, with remaining parts taken from reference TRBV5-5 and TRBJ1-5, reads DAGVTQSPTHLIKTRGQQVTLRCSPISGHKSVSWYQQVLGQGPQFIFQYYEKEERGRGNFPDRFSARQFPNYSSELNVNALLLGDSALYLCASSLEPGSNQPQHFGDGTRLSIL.

This chain joins TRBV28 and TRBJ2-4, with D possibly matching TRBD2 (5 bases). CDR3 length equals 13 residues. Germline V gene lookup returns CDR1 MDHEN and CDR2 SYDVKM. Trimming left V 6 bases short and J 8 bases short, with 14 bases between. The CDR3 DNA reads as TGTGCCAGCAGCTCCCCTGGGAGTGACATTCAGTACTTC. This encodes CASSSPGSDIQYF.

The gene calls are TRBV10-3 and TRBJ2-1; possible D gene TRBD2, 5 bases. Trimming cost V 6 bases and J 3 bases, with 12 bases left between them. CDR3 length equals 14 residues. The germline V gene has CDR1 ENHRY and CDR2 SYGVKD. The CDR3 DNA is TGTGCCATCAGGGAGGTAGCTGGCTACAATGAGCAGTTCTTC. As protein: CAIREVAGYNEQFF.

The count of this clone is one. The chain joins TRBV10-3 to TRBJ2-2; TRBD1 matches 7 bases. The CDR3 runs to 13 residues. Losses at the gene ends were 8 bases for V and 6 bases for J; bases not matched to a gene: 6. Germline CDR1 ENHRY, CDR2 SYGVKD. The CDR3 is CAIRQGEPGELFF. The CDR3 DNA sequence: TGTGCCATCCGACAGGGTGAGCCCGGGGAGCTGTTTTTT.

The table lists this clone with a few counts. V is TRBV5-4 and J is TRBJ2-5; D is undetermined. This CDR3 is 12 amino acids long. Germline CDR1 and CDR2: SGHNT and YYREEE (reference sequence). V was pared by 4 bases and J by 0 bases, with 4 bases between. CDR3 sequence: CASSPYQETQYF. For the CDR3, the DNA is TGTGCCAGCAGCCCGTACCAAGAGACCCAGTACTTC.

Only a few counts were recorded for this clone. The chain employs TRBV7-6 and TRBJ2-7; 8 nucleotides line up with TRBD1. Unmatched junction bases numbered 11, after V lost 4 bases and J lost 3 bases. Looked up from germline, CDR1 is SGHVS and CDR2 is FNYEAQ. CDR3 length: 16 amino acids. CDR3 sequence: CASSWKETGDDYEQYF. CDR3 sequence (DNA): TGTGCCAGCAGCTGGAAAGAGACAGGGGACGACTACGAGCAGTACTTC.